This T cell receptor (beta chain) was found in a study of T cells in Graves' hyperthyroidism and ophthalmopathy. Whole-study findings and limits: Most thyroid-expanded clonotypes above 0.001 were also found in blood.

A NOSPECS grade of at least 4, a Clinical Activity Score of at least 3 and duration under 3 months were recorded in ophthalmopathy patients. Thyroid ultrasound and orbital computed tomography, with clinical symptoms and serum thyroxine and TRAb, informed diagnoses. The authors obtained PBMCs from around 11 ml of fresh peripheral blood. RNA transcripts provided the source from which TCR beta CDR3 regions were amplified. With the HTBI primer set, the TCR CDR3 went through a first round of RT-PCR. From the multiplex PCR reads, TCRdb called clonotypes with MiXCR, one entry per CDR3 protein. The repertoire holds 500,000 or so distinct CDR3 sequences, with roughly 18% as singletons. V was trimmed by 3 bases and J by 8 bases, leaving 8 bases between them. The CDR3 length is 11 residues. Looked up from germline, CDR1 is SGHDT and CDR2 is YYEEEE. Regarding this clonotype: Its matching antigen is unknown.

This sequence originates from a woman aged 18-29 years with Graves' ophthalmopathy. Material for sequencing was blood. V is TRBV5-6 and J is TRBJ1-1; D is uncertain. The CDR3 nucleotides read TGTGCCAGCAGCTCGACACAGGAAGCTTTCTTT. Translated, it gives CASSSTQEAFF.